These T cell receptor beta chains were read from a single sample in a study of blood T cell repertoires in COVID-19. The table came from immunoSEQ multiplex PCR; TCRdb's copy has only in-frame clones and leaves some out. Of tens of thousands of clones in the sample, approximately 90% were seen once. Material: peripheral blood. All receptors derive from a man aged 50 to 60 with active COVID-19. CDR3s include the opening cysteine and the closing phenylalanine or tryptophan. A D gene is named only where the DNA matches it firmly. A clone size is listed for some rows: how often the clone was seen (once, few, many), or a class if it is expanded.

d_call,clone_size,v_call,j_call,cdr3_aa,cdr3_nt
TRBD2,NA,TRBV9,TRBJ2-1,CASSVGLAVAGQFF,TGTGCCAGCAGCGTAGGACTAGCGGTCGCAGGGCAGTTCTTC
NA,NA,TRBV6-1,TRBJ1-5,CASSEAGAGEPQHF,TGTGCCAGCAGTGAAGCAGGGGCAGGGGAGCCCCAGCATTTT
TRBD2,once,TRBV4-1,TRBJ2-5,CASSRGLAGGLLETQYF,TGCGCCAGCAGCCGCGGACTAGCGGGGGGGCTCTTAGAGACCCAGTACTTC
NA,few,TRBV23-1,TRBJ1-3,CASSLRAEDSGNTIYF,TGCGCCAGCAGTCTCCGAGCGGAAGACTCTGGAAACACCATATATTTT
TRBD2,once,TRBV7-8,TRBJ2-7,CASSFSGGGGLNEQYF,TGTGCCAGCAGCTTCAGCGGCGGCGGGGGGCTTAACGAGCAGTACTTC
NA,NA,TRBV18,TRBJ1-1,CASSPNQGLVNTEAFF,TGTGCCAGCTCACCAAATCAGGGACTTGTGAACACTGAAGCTTTCTTT
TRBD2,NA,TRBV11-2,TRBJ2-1,CASSLRGLLASYNEQFF,TGTGCCAGCAGCTTAAGGGGACTATTGGCCTCCTACAATGAGCAGTTCTTC
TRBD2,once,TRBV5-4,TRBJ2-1,CASSLKRGLLGEQFF,TGTGCCAGCAGCTTAAAGCGGGGGTTGCTGGGTGAGCAGTTCTTC
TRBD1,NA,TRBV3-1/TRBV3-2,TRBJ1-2,CASTSIGDRANYGYTF,TGTGCCAGCACCTCGATAGGGGACAGAGCTAACTATGGCTACACCTTC
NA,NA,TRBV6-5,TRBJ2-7,CASSYSVSGEQYF,TGTGCCAGCAGTTACTCTGTTTCGGGCGAGCAGTACTTC
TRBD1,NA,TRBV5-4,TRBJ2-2,CASSSGQQTGELFF,TGTGCCAGCAGCTCGGGACAGCAAACCGGGGAGCTGTTTTTT
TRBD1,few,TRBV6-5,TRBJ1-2,CASSYSTGGLYGYTF,TGTGCCAGCAGTTACTCGACAGGGGGCCTCTATGGCTACACCTTC
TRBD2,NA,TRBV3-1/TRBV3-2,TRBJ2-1,CASSQTERGGGQFF,TGTGCCAGCAGCCAAACTGAACGGGGGGGCGGGCAGTTCTTC
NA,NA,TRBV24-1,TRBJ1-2,CATSKGVDYGYTF,TGTGCCACCAGTAAAGGGGTCGACTATGGCTACACCTTC
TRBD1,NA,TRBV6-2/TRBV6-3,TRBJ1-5,CASSDFIGTGDQPQHF,TGTGCCAGCAGTGACTTCATTGGGACAGGGGATCAGCCCCAGCATTTT
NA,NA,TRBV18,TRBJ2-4,CASSPTGFQNIQYF,TGTGCCAGCTCGCCAACAGGGTTCCAAAACATTCAGTACTTC
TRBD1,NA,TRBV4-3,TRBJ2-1,CASSPEGWGQGYNEQFF,TGCGCCAGCAGCCCCGAAGGATGGGGACAGGGCTACAATGAGCAGTTCTTC
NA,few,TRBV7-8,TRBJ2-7,CASSSGGYYEQYF,TGTGCCAGCAGCTCCGGGGGATACTACGAGCAGTACTTC
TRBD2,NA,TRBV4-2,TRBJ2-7,CASSRLHITGGPYEQYF,TGTGCCAGCAGCCGACTCCACATAACGGGGGGGCCCTACGAGCAGTACTTC
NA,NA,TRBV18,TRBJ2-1,CASSSWRISYNEQFF,TGTGCCAGCTCCTCCTGGAGGATTTCCTACAATGAGCAGTTCTTC
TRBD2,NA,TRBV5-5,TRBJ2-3,CASSIPTSGAITDTQYF,TGTGCCAGCAGCATACCGACTAGCGGGGCGATCACAGATACGCAGTATTTT
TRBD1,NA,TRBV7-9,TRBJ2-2,CASSPDRAGELFF,TGTGCCAGCAGCCCCGACAGGGCCGGGGAGCTGTTTTTT
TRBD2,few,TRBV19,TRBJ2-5,CASSPGLEVQTQYF,TGTGCCAGTAGCCCGGGACTAGAGGTTCAGACCCAGTACTTC
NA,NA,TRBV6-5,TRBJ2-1,CASSRTGYNEQFF,TGTGCCAGCAGTCGGACGGGGTACAATGAGCAGTTCTTC
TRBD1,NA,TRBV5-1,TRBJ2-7,CASTTGGNSYEQYF,TGCGCCAGCACGACAGGGGGTAACTCCTACGAGCAGTACTTC
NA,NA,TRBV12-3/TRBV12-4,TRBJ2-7,CASSWGGRYEQYF,TGTGCCAGCAGTTGGGGGGGCCGGTACGAGCAGTACTTC
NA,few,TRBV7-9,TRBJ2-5,CASSHVEEETQYF,TGTGCCAGCAGCCACGTCGAGGAAGAGACCCAGTACTTC
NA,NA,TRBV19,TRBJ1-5,CASSIGRLSNQPQHF,TGTGCCAGTAGTATTGGGCGTCTAAGCAATCAGCCCCAGCATTTT
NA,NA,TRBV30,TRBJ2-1,CAWSVEGVDEQFF,TGTGCCTGGAGTGTAGAAGGGGTCGATGAGCAGTTCTTC
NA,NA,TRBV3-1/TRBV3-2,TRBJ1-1,CASSLQSFMNTEAFF,TGTGCCAGCAGCCTACAGTCCTTCATGAACACTGAAGCTTTCTTT
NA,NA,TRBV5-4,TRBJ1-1,CASSPGNTEAFF,TGTGCCAGCAGCCCCGGTAACACTGAAGCTTTCTTT
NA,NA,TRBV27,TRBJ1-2,CASSLTLNYGYTF,TGTGCCAGCAGTCTGACTTTGAACTATGGCTACACCTTC
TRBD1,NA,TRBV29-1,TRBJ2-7,CSVGRDRVYEQYF,TGCAGCGTTGGCAGGGACAGGGTCTACGAGCAGTACTTC
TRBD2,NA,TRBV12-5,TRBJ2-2,CASGLVGLAGTGELFF,TGTGCTAGTGGTTTGGTAGGACTAGCGGGCACCGGGGAGCTGTTTTTT
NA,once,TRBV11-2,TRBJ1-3,CASSSLRGSLYGNTIYF,TGTGCCAGCAGCTCGCTTAGGGGGTCCCTTTACGGAAACACCATATATTTT
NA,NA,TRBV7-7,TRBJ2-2,CASSSLRGAWAGELFF,TGTGCCAGCAGCTCCCTACGGGGGGCCTGGGCCGGGGAGCTGTTTTTT
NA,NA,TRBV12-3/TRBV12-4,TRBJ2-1,CASSLRLNNEQFF,TGTGCCAGCAGTTTACGACTGAACAATGAGCAGTTCTTC
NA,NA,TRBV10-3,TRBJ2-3,CAIGTSSTDTQYF,TGTGCCATCGGGACATCTAGCACAGATACGCAGTATTTT
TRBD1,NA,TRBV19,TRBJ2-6,CASSPRDSPYDSGANVLTF,TGTGCCAGTAGTCCAAGGGACAGCCCTTATGATTCTGGGGCCAACGTCCTGACTTTC